The source of this T cell receptor (beta chain) is a study of OX40 agonist ivuxolimab in advanced cancers. Assay used: immunoSEQ multiplex PCR; TCRdb lists only in-frame clones, some missing. The sample carries roughly 20,000 clones, 70% to 80% recorded once. This clonotype was sampled from an adult with an advanced solid tumor such as melanoma, head and neck, liver or kidney cancer. Sequencing used CD4+ or CD8+ T cells sorted from blood, obtained in a trial of the OX40 agonist ivuxolimab.

The CDR3, as DNA: TGTGCCAGCAGTTACTCGTCAGGGGGCGCCTACAATGAGCAGTTCTTC. Protein product: CASSYSSGGAYNEQFF. This chain uses TRBV6-5 with TRBJ2-1, with 8 bases matching TRBD1. V trimming: 0 bases; J trimming: 2 bases; junction bases outside the gene matches: 3. The CDR3 is made up of 16 amino acids. Germline-derived CDR1 and CDR2 are MNHEY and SVGAGI.